The entry below gives a single TCR beta chain sequence along with its context. This specimen belongs to a study of blood T cell repertoires in COVID-19. Sequencing used immunoSEQ multiplex PCR; TCRdb keeps in-frame clones, though not all of them. The top ten clones hold roughly 5.8% of a sample with about 54,000 clones, approximately 82% of them seen once. The sequencing sample was made of peripheral blood. The TCR comes from a human donor in a cohort sampled during active or convalescent COVID-19.

CDR3 loop: CASSRTGSNEKLFF. In nucleotides, the CDR3 is TGTGCCAGCAGTCGGACAGGGTCTAATGAAAAACTGTTTTTT. V gene TRBV6-5 combines with J gene TRBJ1-4, with TRBD1 identical over 8 bases. Germline CDR1 MNHEY, CDR2 SVGAGI. The CDR3 is 14 amino acids. V shed 5 bases and J 3 bases; nucleotides not matched to a gene: 2.